This entry concerns a single T cell receptor (beta chain). The data are from a study of cytomegalovirus exposure and HLA in healthy donors. The PCR ran on 60 Vbeta and 13 Jbeta primers. Assay: immunoSEQ multiplex PCR; the TCRdb copy retains only in-frame clones and omits some. The table records approximately 130,000 clones, around 70% of them present only once. Sequenced input: PBMCs. This receptor was taken from a human donor in good health.

The DNA for the CDR3 is TGTGCCAGCAGCCCCTATGGTGTAGGGGGCCACTATGGCTACACCTTC. Its translation is CASSPYGVGGHYGYTF. The genes are TRBV5-6 and TRBJ1-2, with 7 bases aligning to TRBD1. Per germline, CDR1 SGHDT and CDR2 YYEEEE. V dropped 4 bases and J dropped 3; count of bases not matched to a gene: 12. This CDR3 comprises 16 residues.